Sequencing of this TCR beta chain was carried out in a study of blood T cell repertoires in COVID-19. Study-level background: COVID-19 samples collected from the United States, Italy and Spain covered acute and convalescent phases. Nucleic acid was either cDNA or gDNA, and it came from T cells, B-cell-depleted T cells, or PBMCs.

Original analysis: Cell counts per sample came from amplifying reference gene primers. Produced via immunoSEQ multiplex PCR; TCRdb's table is partial and in-frame only. The V and J calls and clone size come from that table; D and trimming were worked out from the DNA. The data show hundreds of thousands of clones, with over 75% seen just once and nearly 4.5% held by the top ten. Germline V gene sequence: CDR1 LGHDT, CDR2 YNNKEL (reference sequence). The CDR3 is 15 amino acids. Unmatched junction bases numbered 4, after V lost 4 bases and J lost 4 bases. This receptor was taken from a man between 50 and 59 years old with acute or convalescent COVID-19. Sequencing was performed on peripheral blood. The chain joins TRBV3-1 (or the pseudogene TRBV3-2) to TRBJ2-3, with 11 bases lining up with TRBD2. CDR3 amino acids: CASSPTGLAADTQYF. CDR3 nucleotides: TGTGCCAGCAGCCCCACGGGACTAGCGGCAGATACGCAGTATTTT.